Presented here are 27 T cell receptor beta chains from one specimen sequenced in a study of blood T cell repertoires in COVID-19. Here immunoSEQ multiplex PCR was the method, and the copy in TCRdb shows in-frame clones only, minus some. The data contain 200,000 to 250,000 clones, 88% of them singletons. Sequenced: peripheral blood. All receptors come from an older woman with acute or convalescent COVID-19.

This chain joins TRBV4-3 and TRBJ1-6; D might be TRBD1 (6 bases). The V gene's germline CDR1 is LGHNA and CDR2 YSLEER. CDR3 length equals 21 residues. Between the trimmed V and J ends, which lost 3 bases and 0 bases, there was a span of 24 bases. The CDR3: CASSHDVLGASSYSYNSPLHF. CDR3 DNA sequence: TGCGCCAGCAGCCACGATGTTTTGGGGGCCTCCTCTTACTCCTATAATTCACCCCTCCACTTT.

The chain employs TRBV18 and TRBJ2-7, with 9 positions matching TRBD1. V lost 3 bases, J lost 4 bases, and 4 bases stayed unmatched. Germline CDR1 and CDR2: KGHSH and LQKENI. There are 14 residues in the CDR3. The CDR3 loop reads CASSPATGGYEQYF. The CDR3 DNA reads TGTGCCAGCTCACCGGCGACAGGGGGATACGAGCAGTACTTC.

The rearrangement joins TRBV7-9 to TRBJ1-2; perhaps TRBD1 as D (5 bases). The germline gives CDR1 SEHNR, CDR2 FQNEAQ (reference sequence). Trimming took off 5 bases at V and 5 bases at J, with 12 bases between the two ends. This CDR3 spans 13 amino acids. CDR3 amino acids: CASSQTENYGYTF. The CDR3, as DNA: TGTGCCAGCAGCCAGACAGAGAATTATGGCTACACCTTC.

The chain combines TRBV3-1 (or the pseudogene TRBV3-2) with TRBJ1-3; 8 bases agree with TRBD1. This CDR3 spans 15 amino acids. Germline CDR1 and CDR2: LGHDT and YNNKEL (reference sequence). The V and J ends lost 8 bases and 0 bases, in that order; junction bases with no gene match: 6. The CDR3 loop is CASGAGGFSGNTIYF. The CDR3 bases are TGTGCCAGCGGAGCAGGGGGCTTCTCTGGAAACACCATATATTTT.

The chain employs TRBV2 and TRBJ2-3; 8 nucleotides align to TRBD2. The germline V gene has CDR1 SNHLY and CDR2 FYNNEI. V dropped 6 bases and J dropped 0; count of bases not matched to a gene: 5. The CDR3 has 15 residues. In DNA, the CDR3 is TGTGCCAGCAGGGCTAGCGGGTCTAGCACAGATACGCAGTATTTT. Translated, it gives CASRASGSSTDTQYF.

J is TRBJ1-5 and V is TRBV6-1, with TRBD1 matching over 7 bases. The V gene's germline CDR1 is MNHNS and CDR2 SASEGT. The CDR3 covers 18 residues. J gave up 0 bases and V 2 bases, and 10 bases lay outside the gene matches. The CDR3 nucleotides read TGTGCCAGCAGTGAACCCGGGGGCGGGACAGTTAGCAATCAGCCCCAGCATTTT. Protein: CASSEPGGGTVSNQPQHF.

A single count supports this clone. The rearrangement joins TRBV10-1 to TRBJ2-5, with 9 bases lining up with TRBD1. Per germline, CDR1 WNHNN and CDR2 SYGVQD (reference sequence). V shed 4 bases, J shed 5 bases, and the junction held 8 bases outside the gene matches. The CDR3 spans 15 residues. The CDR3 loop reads CASSAPGQGGETQYF. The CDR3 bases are TGCGCCAGCAGTGCGCCGGGACAGGGTGGGGAGACCCAGTACTTC.

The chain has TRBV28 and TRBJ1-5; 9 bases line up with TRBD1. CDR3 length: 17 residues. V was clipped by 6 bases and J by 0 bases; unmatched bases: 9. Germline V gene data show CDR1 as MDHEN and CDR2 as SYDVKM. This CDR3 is CASSLIGTGSSNQPQHF. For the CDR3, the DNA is TGTGCCAGCAGCCTCATCGGGACAGGGTCTAGCAATCAGCCCCAGCATTTT.

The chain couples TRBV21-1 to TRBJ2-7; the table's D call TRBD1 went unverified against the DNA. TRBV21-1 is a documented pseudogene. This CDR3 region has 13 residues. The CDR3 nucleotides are TGTGCCAGCAGCAAAGCGCAGGGGGGCGAGCAGTACTTC. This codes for CASSKAQGGEQYF.

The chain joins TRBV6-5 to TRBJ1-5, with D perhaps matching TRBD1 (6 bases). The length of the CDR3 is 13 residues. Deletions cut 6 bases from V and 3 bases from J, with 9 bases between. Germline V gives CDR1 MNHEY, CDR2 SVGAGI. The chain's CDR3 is CASSGQLNQPQHF. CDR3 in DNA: TGTGCCAGCAGCGGACAGCTCAATCAGCCCCAGCATTTT.

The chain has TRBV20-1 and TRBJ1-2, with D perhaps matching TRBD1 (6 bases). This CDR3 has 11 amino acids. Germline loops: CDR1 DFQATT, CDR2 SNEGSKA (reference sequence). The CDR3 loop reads CKPGGAYGYTF. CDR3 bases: TGCAAACCCGGGGGGGCGTATGGCTACACCTTC.

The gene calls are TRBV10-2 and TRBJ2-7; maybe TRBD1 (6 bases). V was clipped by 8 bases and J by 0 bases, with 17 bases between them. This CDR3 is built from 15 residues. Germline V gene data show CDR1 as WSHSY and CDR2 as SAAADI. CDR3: CASQDRGRSSYEQYF. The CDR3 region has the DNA TGCGCCAGCCAGGACAGAGGCCGGAGCTCCTACGAGCAGTACTTC.

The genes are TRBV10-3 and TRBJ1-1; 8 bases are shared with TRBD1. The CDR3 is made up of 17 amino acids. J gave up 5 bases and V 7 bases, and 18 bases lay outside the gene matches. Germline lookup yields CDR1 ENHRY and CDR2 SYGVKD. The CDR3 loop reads CAIKSPGQGPRDTEAFF. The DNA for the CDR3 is TGTGCCATCAAGTCTCCCGGACAGGGTCCGCGAGATACTGAAGCTTTCTTT.

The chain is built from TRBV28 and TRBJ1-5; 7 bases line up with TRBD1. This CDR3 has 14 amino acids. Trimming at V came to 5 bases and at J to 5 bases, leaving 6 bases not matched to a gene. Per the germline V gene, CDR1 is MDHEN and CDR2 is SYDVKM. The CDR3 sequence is CASSPDRDYQPQHF. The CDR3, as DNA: TGTGCCAGCAGTCCAGACAGGGATTATCAGCCCCAGCATTTT.

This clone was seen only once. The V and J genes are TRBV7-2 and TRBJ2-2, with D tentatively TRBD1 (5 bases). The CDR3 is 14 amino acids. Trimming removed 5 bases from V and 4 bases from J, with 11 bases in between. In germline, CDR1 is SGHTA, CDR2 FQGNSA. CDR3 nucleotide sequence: TGTGCCAGCAGCGTATCAACAGGCACCGGGGAGCTGTTTTTT. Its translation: CASSVSTGTGELFF.

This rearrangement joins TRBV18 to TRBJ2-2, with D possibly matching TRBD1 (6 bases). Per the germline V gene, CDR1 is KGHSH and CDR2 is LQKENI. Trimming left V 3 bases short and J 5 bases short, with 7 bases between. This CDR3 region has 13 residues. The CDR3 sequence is CASSPDRTGELFF. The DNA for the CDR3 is TGTGCCAGCTCACCGGACAGAACCGGGGAGCTGTTTTTT.

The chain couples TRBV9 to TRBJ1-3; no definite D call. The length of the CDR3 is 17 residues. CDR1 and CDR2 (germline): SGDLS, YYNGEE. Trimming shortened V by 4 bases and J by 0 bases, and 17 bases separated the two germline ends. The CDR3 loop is CASSSQTRLYSGNTIYF. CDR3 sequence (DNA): TGTGCCAGCAGCTCCCAGACAAGGCTGTACTCTGGAAACACCATATATTTT.

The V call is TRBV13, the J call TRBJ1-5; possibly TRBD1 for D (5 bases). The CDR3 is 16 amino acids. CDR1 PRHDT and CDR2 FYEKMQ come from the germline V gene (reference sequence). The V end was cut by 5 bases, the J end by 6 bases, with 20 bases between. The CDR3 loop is CASSRSRGAQSQPQHF. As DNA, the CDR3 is TGTGCCAGCAGCAGAAGCCGCGGGGCCCAAAGTCAGCCCCAGCATTTT.

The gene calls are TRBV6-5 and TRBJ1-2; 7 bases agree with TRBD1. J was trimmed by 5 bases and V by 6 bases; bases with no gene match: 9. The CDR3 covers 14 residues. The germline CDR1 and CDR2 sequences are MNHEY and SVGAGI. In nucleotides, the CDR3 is TGTGCCAGCAGCGAGAGGGACAGCGAATATGGCTACACCTTC. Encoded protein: CASSERDSEYGYTF.

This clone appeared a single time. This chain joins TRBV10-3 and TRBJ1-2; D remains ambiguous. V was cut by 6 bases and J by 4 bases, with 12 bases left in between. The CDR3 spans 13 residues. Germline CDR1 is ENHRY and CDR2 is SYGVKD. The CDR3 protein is CAIRGILSYGYTF. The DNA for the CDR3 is TGTGCCATCAGGGGCATTCTGAGCTATGGCTACACCTTC.

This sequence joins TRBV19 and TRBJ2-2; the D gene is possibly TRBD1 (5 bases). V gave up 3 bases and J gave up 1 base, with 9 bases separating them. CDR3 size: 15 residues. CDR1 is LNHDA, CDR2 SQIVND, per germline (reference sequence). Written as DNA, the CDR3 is TGTGCCAGTAGTATTTGGCAGGGGAACACCGGGGAGCTGTTTTTT. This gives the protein CASSIWQGNTGELFF.

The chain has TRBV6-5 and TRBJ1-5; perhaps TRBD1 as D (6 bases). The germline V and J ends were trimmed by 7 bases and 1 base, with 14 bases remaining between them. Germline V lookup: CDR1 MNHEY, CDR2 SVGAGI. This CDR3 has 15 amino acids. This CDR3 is CASTVGHLSNQPQHF. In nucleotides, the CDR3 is TGTGCCAGCACCGTGGGACATCTCAGCAATCAGCCCCAGCATTTT.

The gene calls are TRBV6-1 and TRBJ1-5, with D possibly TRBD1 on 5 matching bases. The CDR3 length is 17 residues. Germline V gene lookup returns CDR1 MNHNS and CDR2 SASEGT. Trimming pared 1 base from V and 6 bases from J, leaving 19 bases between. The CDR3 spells CASSEGMASMGGQPQHF. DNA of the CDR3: TGTGCCAGCAGTGAAGGGATGGCCTCGATGGGGGGTCAGCCCCAGCATTTT.

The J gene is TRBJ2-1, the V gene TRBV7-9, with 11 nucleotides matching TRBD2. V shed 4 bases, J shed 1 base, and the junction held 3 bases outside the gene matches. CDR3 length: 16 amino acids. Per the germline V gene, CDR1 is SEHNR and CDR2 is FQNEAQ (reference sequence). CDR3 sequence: CASSSLAGGSYNEQFF. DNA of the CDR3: TGTGCCAGCAGCTCATTAGCGGGGGGGTCCTACAATGAGCAGTTCTTC.

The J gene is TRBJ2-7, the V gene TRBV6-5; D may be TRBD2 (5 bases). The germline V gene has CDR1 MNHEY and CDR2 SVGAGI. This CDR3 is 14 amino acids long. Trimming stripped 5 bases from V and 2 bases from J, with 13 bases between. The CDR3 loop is CASSPRGPTYEQYF. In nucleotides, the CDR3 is TGTGCCAGCAGTCCCCGAGGGCCAACCTACGAGCAGTACTTC.

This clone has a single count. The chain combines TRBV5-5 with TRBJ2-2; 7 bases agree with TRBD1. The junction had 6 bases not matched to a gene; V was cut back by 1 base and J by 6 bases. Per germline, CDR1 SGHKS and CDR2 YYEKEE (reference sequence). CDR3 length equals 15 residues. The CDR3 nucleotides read TGTGCCAGCAGCTTGTGGGCAGGGGGTGCCGGGGAGCTGTTTTTT. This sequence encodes CASSLWAGGAGELFF.

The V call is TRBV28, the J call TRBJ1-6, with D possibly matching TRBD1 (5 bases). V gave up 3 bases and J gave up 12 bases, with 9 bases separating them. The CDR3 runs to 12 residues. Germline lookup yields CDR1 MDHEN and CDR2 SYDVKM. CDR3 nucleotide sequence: TGTGCCAGCAGTTTGAAGGGGTTACCCCTCCACTTT. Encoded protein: CASSLKGLPLHF.